These T cell receptor beta chains were read from a single sample in a study of human T cells and chemical hapten exposure. TCRdb re-called the RACE reads with MiXCR, one entry per CDR3 protein. The data contain about 82,000 distinct CDR3 sequences, around a tenth of them singletons. This specimen was whole blood, taken in connection with sensitization to the hapten diphenylcyclopropenone (DPC). Source of these receptors: a woman in her 50s with alopecia areata. Some clones in this sample may be carry-over from other donors' samples. Both conserved end residues are part of each CDR3. Each record gives: D gene, J gene, V gene, CDR3 protein. D genes are given only for firm matches.

d_call: .
j_call: TRBJ1-5
v_call: TRBV6-6
cdr3_aa: CASSLQGQVNQPQHF

d_call: .
j_call: TRBJ2-2
v_call: TRBV7-2
cdr3_aa: CASSLSTNRNTGELFF

d_call: .
j_call: TRBJ2-2
v_call: TRBV3-1
cdr3_aa: CASSQEGPQLLTGELFF

d_call: .
j_call: TRBJ1-5
v_call: TRBV12-5
cdr3_aa: CASGLNLMKLDRYSNQPQHF

d_call: .
j_call: TRBJ1-6
v_call: TRBV2
cdr3_aa: CASNRQAGNSPLHF

d_call: .
j_call: TRBJ2-5
v_call: TRBV29-1
cdr3_aa: CSAGHLNQETQYF

d_call: .
j_call: TRBJ2-3
v_call: TRBV18
cdr3_aa: CVSSPTGDTQYF

d_call: TRBD2
j_call: TRBJ2-2
v_call: TRBV9
cdr3_aa: CASSYIAGRNTGELFF

d_call: .
j_call: TRBJ2-7
v_call: TRBV18
cdr3_aa: CASSPPSSYEQYF

d_call: TRBD1
j_call: TRBJ2-7
v_call: TRBV28
cdr3_aa: CASSDREWEQYF

d_call: TRBD1
j_call: TRBJ2-7
v_call: TRBV18
cdr3_aa: CASSQLDRAHEQYF

d_call: .
j_call: TRBJ2-4
v_call: TRBV20-1
cdr3_aa: CSARVVGIWVQYF

d_call: TRBD2
j_call: TRBJ2-5
v_call: TRBV29-1
cdr3_aa: CSVRTSDQETQYF

d_call: .
j_call: TRBJ1-5
v_call: TRBV7-9
cdr3_aa: CASSLQGLSNQPQHF

d_call: .
j_call: TRBJ1-1
v_call: TRBV2
cdr3_aa: CASSQKRGTEAFF

d_call: .
j_call: TRBJ2-7
v_call: TRBV9
cdr3_aa: CASSALPSYEQYF

d_call: .
j_call: TRBJ2-4
v_call: TRBV3-1
cdr3_aa: CASSQVLGAKNIQYF

d_call: TRBD2
j_call: TRBJ2-2
v_call: TRBV6-6
cdr3_aa: CASSYRLLAGRTGELFF

d_call: .
j_call: TRBJ2-1
v_call: TRBV21-1
cdr3_aa: CASSRASREGYNEQFF

d_call: .
j_call: TRBJ2-3
v_call: TRBV28
cdr3_aa: CASSIALAAIGADTQYF

d_call: .
j_call: TRBJ1-2
v_call: TRBV11-2
cdr3_aa: CASSLSGRNGYTF

d_call: TRBD1
j_call: TRBJ1-6
v_call: TRBV7-2
cdr3_aa: CASSLAIRTGGTVRSPLHF

d_call: .
j_call: TRBJ1-4
v_call: TRBV5-1
cdr3_aa: CASSLGGADEKLFF

d_call: TRBD1
j_call: TRBJ2-5
v_call: TRBV12-3/TRBV12-4
cdr3_aa: CASSSDRDGETQYF

d_call: TRBD1
j_call: TRBJ2-7
v_call: TRBV18
cdr3_aa: CASSPGQVSYEQYF

d_call: .
j_call: TRBJ2-1
v_call: TRBV7-3
cdr3_aa: CASSPARDNHEQFF

d_call: TRBD2
j_call: TRBJ2-3
v_call: TRBV7-2
cdr3_aa: CASSLSGVPSDTQYF

d_call: .
j_call: TRBJ2-3
v_call: TRBV5-1
cdr3_aa: CASSWETDTQYF

d_call: TRBD2
j_call: TRBJ2-1
v_call: TRBV29-1
cdr3_aa: CSVEVRGRANDEQFF

d_call: TRBD2
j_call: TRBJ2-3
v_call: TRBV5-1
cdr3_aa: CASSDLAVDTQYF

d_call: TRBD2
j_call: TRBJ2-5
v_call: TRBV12-3/TRBV12-4
cdr3_aa: CASSSLSSGGVQETQYF

d_call: .
j_call: TRBJ1-6
v_call: TRBV4-3
cdr3_aa: CASSQVGGGNSPLHF

d_call: TRBD1
j_call: TRBJ2-1
v_call: TRBV18
cdr3_aa: CASSPLMRGQGNNEQFF

d_call: TRBD2
j_call: TRBJ2-5
v_call: TRBV29-1
cdr3_aa: CSVVVSPGLYETQYF

d_call: TRBD2
j_call: TRBJ2-3
v_call: TRBV6-2/TRBV6-3
cdr3_aa: CASSYVGGLAGDTQYF

d_call: .
j_call: TRBJ1-1
v_call: TRBV3-1
cdr3_aa: CASSQGQHPRNTEAFF

d_call: .
j_call: TRBJ1-1
v_call: TRBV5-8
cdr3_aa: CASSLAFGYTEAFF

d_call: .
j_call: TRBJ2-7
v_call: TRBV7-9
cdr3_aa: CASMGGPDEQYF

d_call: TRBD2
j_call: TRBJ2-7
v_call: TRBV7-2
cdr3_aa: CASRSASGRAAEQYF

d_call: .
j_call: TRBJ1-5
v_call: TRBV7-9
cdr3_aa: CASSAGGYSNQPQHF

d_call: TRBD1
j_call: TRBJ2-2
v_call: TRBV28
cdr3_aa: CASAETGGVNGELFF

d_call: TRBD1
j_call: TRBJ1-5
v_call: TRBV28
cdr3_aa: CASRLQGSQPQHF

d_call: .
j_call: TRBJ1-1
v_call: TRBV7-6
cdr3_aa: CASSPGGAGMNTEAFF

d_call: .
j_call: TRBJ2-1
v_call: TRBV28
cdr3_aa: CASMVGVNNEQFF

d_call: .
j_call: TRBJ2-7
v_call: TRBV11-2
cdr3_aa: CASSLLAVVGHEQYF

d_call: TRBD1
j_call: TRBJ2-2
v_call: TRBV19
cdr3_aa: CASWDRGTGNTGELFF

d_call: TRBD2
j_call: TRBJ2-1
v_call: TRBV9
cdr3_aa: CASSVVASGNEQFF

d_call: TRBD2
j_call: TRBJ2-3
v_call: TRBV7-9
cdr3_aa: CASSYTSGRTDTQYF

d_call: TRBD2
j_call: TRBJ2-1
v_call: TRBV11-2
cdr3_aa: CASREWGGTTNEQFF

d_call: .
j_call: TRBJ2-1
v_call: TRBV27
cdr3_aa: CASTHSAGTASYNEQFF

d_call: TRBD1
j_call: TRBJ1-4
v_call: TRBV5-4
cdr3_aa: CASSSGQDHNEKLFF